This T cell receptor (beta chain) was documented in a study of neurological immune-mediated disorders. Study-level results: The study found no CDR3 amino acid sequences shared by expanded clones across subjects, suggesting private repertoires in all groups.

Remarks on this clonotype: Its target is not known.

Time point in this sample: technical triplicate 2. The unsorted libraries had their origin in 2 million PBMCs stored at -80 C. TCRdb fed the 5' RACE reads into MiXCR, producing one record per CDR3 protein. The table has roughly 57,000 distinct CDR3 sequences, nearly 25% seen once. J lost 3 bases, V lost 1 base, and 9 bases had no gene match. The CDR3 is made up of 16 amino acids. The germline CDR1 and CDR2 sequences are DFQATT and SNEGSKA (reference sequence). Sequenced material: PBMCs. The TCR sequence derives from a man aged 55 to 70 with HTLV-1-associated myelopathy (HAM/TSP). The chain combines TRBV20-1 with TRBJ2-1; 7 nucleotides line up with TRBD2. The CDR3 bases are TGCAGTGCTAGAGGACCGAGGACTAGACTCTACAATGAGCAGTTCTTC. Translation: CSARGPRTRLYNEQFF.